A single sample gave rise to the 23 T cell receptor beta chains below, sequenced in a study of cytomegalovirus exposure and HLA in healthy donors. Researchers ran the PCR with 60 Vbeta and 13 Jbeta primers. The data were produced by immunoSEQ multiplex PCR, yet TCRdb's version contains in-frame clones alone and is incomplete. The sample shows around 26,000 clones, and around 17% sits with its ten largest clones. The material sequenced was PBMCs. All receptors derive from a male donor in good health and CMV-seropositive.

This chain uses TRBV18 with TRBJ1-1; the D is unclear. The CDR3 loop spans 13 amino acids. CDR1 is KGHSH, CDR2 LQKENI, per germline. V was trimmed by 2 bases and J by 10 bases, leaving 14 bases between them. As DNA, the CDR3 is TGTGCCAGCTCACCAAGCCAGGCAGTCGGAGCTTTCTTT. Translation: CASSPSQAVGAFF.

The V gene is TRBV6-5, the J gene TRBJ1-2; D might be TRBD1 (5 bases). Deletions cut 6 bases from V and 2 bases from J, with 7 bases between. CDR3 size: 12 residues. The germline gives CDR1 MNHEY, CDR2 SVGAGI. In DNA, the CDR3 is TGTGCCAGCAGCGACAGCAACTATGGCTACACCTTC. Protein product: CASSDSNYGYTF.

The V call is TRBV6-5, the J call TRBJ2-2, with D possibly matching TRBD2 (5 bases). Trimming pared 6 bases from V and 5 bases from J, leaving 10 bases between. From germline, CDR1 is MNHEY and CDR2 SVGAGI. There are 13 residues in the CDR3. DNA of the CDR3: TGTGCCAGCAGAACCGGGGAGACCGGGGAGCTGTTTTTT. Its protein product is CASRTGETGELFF.

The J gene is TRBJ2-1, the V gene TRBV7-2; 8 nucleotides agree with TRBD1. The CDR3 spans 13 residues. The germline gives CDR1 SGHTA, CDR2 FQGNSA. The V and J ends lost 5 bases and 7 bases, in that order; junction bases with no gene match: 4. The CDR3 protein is CASSRDRRNEQFF. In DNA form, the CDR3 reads TGTGCCAGCAGCCGGGACAGGAGAAATGAGCAGTTCTTC. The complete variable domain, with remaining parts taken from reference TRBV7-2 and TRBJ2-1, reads GAGVSQSPSNKVTEKGKDVELRCDPISGHTALYWYRQSLGQGLEFLIYFQGNSAPDKSGLPSDRFSAERTGGSVSTLTIQRTQQEDSAVYLCASSRDRRNEQFFGPGTRLTVL.

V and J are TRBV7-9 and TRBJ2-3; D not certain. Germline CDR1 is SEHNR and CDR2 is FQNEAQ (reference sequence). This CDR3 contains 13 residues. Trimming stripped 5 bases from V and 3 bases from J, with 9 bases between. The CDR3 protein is CASSRDVTDTQYF. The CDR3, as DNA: TGTGCCAGCAGCCGAGATGTAACAGATACGCAGTATTTT. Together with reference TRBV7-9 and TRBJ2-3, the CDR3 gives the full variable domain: DTGVSQNPRHKITKRGQNVTFRCDPISEHNRLYWYRQTLGQGPEFLTYFQNEAQLEKSRLLSDRFSAERPKGSFSTLEIQRTEQGDSAMYLCASSRDVTDTQYFGPGTRLTVL.

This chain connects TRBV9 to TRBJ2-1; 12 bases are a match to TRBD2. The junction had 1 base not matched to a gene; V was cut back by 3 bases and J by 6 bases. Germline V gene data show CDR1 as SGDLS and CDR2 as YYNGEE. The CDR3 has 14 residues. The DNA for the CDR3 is TGTGCCAGCAGCGCGGGACTAGCGGGCAATGAGCAGTTCTTC. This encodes CASSAGLAGNEQFF.

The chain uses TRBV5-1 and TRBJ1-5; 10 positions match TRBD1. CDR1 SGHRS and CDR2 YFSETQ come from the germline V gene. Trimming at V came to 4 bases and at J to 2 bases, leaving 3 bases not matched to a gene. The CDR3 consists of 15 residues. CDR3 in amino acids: CASSTGTGGNQPQHF. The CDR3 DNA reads TGCGCCAGCAGCACCGGGACAGGGGGCAATCAGCCCCAGCATTTT.

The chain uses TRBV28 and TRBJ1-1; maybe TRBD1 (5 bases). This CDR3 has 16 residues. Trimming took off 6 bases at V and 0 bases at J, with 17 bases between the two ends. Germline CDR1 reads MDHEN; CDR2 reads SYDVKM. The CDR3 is CASRPDGRGMNTEAFF. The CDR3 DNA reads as TGTGCCAGCAGGCCTGACGGGAGGGGAATGAACACTGAAGCTTTCTTT.

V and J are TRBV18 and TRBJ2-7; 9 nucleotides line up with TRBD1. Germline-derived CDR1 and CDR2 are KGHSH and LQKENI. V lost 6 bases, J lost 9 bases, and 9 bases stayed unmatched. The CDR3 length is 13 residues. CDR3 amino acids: CASSLGQGTRQYF. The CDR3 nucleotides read TGTGCCAGCTCCCTAGGACAGGGGACGCGGCAGTACTTC.

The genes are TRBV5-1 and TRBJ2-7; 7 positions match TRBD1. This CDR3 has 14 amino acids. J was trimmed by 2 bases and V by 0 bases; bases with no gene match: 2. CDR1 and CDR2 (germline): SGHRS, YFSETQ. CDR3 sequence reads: CASSLEQGAYEQYF. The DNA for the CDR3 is TGCGCCAGCAGCTTGGAGCAGGGGGCCTACGAGCAGTACTTC.

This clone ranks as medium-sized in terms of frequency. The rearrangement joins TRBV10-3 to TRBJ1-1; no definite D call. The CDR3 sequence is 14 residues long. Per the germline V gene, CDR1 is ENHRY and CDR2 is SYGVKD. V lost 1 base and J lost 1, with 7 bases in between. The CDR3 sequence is CAISEWRANTEAFF. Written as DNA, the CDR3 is TGTGCCATCAGTGAGTGGCGGGCGAACACTGAAGCTTTCTTT.

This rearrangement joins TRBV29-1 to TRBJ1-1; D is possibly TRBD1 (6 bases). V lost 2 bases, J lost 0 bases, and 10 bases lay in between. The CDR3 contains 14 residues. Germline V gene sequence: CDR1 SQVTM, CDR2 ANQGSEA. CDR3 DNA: TGCAGCGTTGAAACAGGGCTCATGAACACTGAAGCTTTCTTT. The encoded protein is CSVETGLMNTEAFF.

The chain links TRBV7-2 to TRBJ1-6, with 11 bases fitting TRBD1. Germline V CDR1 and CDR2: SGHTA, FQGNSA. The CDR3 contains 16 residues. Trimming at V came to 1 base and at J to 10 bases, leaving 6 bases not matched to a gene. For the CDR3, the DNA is TGTGCCAGCAGCTTAGGAGGTGGGACAGGGGGATCACCCCTCCACTTT. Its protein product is CASSLGGGTGGSPLHF. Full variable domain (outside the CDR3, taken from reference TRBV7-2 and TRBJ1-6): GAGVSQSPSNKVTEKGKDVELRCDPISGHTALYWYRQSLGQGLEFLIYFQGNSAPDKSGLPSDRFSAERTGGSVSTLTIQRTQQEDSAVYLCASSLGGGTGGSPLHFGNGTRLTVT.

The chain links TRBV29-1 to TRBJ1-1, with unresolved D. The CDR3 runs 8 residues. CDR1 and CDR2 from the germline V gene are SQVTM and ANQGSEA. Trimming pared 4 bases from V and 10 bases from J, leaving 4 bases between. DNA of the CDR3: TGCAGCGTTGCGTCAGCTTTCTTT. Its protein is CSVASAFF.

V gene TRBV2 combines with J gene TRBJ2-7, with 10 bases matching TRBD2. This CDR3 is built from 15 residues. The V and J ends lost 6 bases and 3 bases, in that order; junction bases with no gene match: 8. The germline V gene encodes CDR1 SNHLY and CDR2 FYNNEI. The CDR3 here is CASRPSSGRSYEQYF. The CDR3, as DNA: TGTGCCAGCAGGCCATCTAGCGGGAGAAGCTACGAGCAGTACTTC.

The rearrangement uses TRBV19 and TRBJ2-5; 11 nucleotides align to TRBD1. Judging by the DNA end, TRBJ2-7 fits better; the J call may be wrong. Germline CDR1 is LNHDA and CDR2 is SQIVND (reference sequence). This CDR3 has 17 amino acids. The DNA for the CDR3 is TGTGCCAGTAGTAAAACGGGAGGGGGGACAGGGGGCTACGAGCAGTACTTC. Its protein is CASSKTGGGTGGYEQYF.

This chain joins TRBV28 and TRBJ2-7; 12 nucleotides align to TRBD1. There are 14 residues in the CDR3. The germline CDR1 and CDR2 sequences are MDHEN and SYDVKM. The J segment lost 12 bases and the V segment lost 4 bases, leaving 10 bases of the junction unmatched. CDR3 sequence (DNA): TGTGCCAGCAGTTCTGGGACAGGGGGCGCCACGAGGTACTTC. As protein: CASSSGTGGATRYF.

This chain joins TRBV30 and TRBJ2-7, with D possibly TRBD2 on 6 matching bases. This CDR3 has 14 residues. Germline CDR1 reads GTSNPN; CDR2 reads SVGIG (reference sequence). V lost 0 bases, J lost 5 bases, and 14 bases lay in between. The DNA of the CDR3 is TGTGCCTGGAGTGTACTCGGGGGAGGCCACGAGCAGTACTTC. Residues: CAWSVLGGGHEQYF.

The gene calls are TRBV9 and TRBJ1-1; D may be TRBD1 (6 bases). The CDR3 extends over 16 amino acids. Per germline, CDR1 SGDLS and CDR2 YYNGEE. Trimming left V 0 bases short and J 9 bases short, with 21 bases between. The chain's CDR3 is CASSVGASRGIGQAFF. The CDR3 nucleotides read TGTGCCAGCAGCGTAGGGGCCTCTAGGGGGATCGGGCAAGCTTTCTTT. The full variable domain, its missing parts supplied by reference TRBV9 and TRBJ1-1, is DSGVTQTPKHLITATGQRVTLRCSPRSGDLSVYWYQQSLDQGLQFLIQYYNGEERAKGNILERFSAQQFPDLHSELNLSSLELGDSALYFCASSVGASRGIGQAFFGQGTRLTVV.

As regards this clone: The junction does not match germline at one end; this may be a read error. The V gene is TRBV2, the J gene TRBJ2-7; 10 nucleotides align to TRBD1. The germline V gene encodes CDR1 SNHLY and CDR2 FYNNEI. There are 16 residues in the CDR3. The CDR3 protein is CASREDRGLSAYEQYF. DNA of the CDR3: TGTGCCAGCAGAGAAGACAGGGGGCTCTCAGCCTACGAGCAGTACTTC. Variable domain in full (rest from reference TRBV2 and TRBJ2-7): EPEVTQTPSHQVTQMGQEVILRCVPISNHLYFYWYRQILGQKVEFLVSFYNNEISEKSEIFDDQFSVERPDGSNFTLKIRSTKLEDSAMYFCASREDRGLSAYEQYFGPGTRLTVT.

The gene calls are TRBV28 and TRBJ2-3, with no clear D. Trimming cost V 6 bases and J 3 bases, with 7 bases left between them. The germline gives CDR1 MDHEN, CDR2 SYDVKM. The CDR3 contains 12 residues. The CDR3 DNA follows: TGTGCCAGCAGCCCCTATACAGATACGCAGTATTTT. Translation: CASSPYTDTQYF.

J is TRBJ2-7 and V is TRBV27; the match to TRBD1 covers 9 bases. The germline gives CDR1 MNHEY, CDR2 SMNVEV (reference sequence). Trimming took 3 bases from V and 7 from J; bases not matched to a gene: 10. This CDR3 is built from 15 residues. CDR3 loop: CASSFISDRGGEQYF. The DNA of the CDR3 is TGTGCCAGCAGTTTCATTTCGGACAGGGGAGGGGAGCAGTACTTC.

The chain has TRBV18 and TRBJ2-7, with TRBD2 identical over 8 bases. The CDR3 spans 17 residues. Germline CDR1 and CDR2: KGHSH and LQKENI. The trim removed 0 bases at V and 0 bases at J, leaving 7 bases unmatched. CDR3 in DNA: TGTGCCAGCTCACCACCGTGGAGCGGGAGTGTCTCCTACGAGCAGTACTTC. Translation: CASSPPWSGSVSYEQYF.